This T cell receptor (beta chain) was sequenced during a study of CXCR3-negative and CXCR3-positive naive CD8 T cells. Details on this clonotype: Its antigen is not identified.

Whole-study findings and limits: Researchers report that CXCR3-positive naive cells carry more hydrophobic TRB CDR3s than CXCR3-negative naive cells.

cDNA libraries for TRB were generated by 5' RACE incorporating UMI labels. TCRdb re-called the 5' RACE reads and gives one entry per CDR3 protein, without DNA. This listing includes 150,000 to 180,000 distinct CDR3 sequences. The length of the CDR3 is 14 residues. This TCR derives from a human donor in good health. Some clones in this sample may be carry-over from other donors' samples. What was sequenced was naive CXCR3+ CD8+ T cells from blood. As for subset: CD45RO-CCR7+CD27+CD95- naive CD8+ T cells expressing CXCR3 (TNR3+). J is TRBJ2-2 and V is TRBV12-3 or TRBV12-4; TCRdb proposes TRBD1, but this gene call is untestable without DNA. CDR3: CASRKTAPPGELFF.